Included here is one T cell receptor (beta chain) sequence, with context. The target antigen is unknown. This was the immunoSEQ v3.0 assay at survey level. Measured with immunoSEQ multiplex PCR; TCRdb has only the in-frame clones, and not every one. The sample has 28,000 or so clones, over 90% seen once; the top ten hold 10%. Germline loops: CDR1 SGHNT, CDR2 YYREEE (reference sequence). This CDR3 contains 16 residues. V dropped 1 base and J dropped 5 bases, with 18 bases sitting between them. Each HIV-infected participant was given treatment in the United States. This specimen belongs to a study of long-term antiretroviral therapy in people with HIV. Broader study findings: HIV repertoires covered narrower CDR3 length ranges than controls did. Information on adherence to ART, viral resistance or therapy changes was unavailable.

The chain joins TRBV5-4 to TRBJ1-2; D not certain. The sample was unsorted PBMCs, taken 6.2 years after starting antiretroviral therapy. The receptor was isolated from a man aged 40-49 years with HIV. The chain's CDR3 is CASSLISTESIYGYTF. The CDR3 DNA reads TGTGCCAGCAGCTTGATCAGCACAGAAAGCATTTATGGCTACACCTTC.